This T cell receptor (beta chain) comes out of a study of early T cells in non-severe SARS-CoV-2 infection. At the level of the study: Investigators sequenced bulk RNA drawn from unsorted whole blood, and chains remained unpaired.

Germline trimming cut 4 bases from V and 5 bases from J; bases unmatched to any gene: 8. This CDR3 is 15 amino acids long. Looked up from germline, CDR1 is DFQATT and CDR2 is SNEGSKA (reference sequence). Each single cDNA molecule received a unique molecular identifier. TCRdb re-analysed the 5' RACE reads in MiXCR, keeping a single row per CDR3 protein. The sample lists about 60,000 distinct CDR3 sequences; approximately 9% were seen once. This clonotype was seen at least ten times. The clonotype was recovered from an adult who was a healthcare worker with PCR-confirmed SARS-CoV-2 infection or an uninfected control (not recorded which). This chain joins TRBV20-1 and TRBJ2-1; TRBD2 agrees at 10 bases. The sequencing sample was made of whole blood. The CDR3 bases are TGCAGTGCTACTCCTCTAGCGGGAGAGGACAATGAGCAGTTCTTC. This codes for CSATPLAGEDNEQFF.